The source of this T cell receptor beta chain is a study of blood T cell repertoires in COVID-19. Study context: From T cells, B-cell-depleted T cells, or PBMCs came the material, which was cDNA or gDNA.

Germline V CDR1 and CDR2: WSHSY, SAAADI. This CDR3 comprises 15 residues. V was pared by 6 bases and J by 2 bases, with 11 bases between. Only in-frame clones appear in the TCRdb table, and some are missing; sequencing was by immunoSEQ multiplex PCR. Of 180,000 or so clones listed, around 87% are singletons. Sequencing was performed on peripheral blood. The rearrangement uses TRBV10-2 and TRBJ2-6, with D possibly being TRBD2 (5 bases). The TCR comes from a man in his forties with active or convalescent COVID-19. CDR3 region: CASRGWETGANVLTF. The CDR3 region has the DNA TGCGCCAGCAGAGGCTGGGAGACTGGGGCCAACGTCCTGACTTTC.